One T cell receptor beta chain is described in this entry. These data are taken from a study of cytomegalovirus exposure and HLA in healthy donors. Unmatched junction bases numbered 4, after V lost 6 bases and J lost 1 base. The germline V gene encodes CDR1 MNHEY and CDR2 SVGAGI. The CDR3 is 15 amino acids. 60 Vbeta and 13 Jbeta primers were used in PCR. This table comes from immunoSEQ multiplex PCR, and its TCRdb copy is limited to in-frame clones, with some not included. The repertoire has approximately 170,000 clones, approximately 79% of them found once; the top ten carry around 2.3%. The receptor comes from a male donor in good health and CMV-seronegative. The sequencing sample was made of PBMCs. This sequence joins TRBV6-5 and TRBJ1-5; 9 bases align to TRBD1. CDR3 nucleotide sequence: TGTGCCAGCAGCCGGGACAGGGAGAGCAATCAGCCCCAGCATTTT. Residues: CASSRDRESNQPQHF.